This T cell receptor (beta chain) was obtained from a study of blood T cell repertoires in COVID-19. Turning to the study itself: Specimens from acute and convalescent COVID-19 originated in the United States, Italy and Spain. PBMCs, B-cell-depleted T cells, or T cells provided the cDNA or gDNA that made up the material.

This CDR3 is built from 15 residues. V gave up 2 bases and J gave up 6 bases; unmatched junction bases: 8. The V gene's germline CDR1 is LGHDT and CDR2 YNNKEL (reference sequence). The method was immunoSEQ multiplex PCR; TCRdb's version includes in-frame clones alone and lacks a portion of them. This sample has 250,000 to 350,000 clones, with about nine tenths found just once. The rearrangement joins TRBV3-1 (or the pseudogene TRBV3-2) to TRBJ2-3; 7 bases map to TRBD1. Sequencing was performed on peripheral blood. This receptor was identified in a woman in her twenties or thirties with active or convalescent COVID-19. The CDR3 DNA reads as TGTGCCAGCAGCCAAAGGGGGCTGGGTGCGGATACGCAGTATTTT. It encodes CASSQRGLGADTQYF.